The clone carrying this TCR beta chain turned up a few times. Its specificity is unknown. These data belong to a study of T-cell reconstitution after alpha-beta-depleted transplantation in children. Study-level points and caveats: After transplant, high TCRbeta diversity at day 60 in some patients arose from surviving recipient T cells and thymic progenitors.

A library of TCRbeta sequences, prepared with unique molecular identifiers, was generated. MiXCR, run by TCRdb on the PCR reads, gives a single entry per CDR3 protein. The sample holds roughly 100,000 distinct CDR3 sequences, 4.5% to 7.5% seen once. CDR1 and CDR2 from the germline V gene are DFQATT and SNEGSKA (reference sequence). The V and J ends lost 6 bases and 0 bases respectively, with 24 bases between them. The CDR3 covers 18 residues. Sequences were derived from PBMCs, mostly from graft donor cells, sampled 60 days after TCRalphabeta/CD19-depleted stem cell transplant. The rearrangement joins TRBV20-1 to TRBJ2-1; tentative D call: TRBD2 (7 bases). This TCR came from a female patient between 2 and 15 years old who had a stem cell transplant for Fanconi anemia, so the T cells may come from the graft donor. CDR3 protein: CSATKGGGPLSSYNEQFF. The CDR3 DNA sequence: TGCAGTGCCACAAAGGGGGGAGGGCCCCTGAGCTCCTACAATGAGCAGTTCTTC.